The TCR beta chain under discussion was sequenced for a study of response to subunit inactivated influenza vaccine listed by TCRdb under 2018. General notes on the study: Deep quantitative profiling of the T cell receptor repertoire was used in the study to follow responses to a trivalent subunit inactivated influenza vaccine. What the research found in general, with its limitations: It was suggested by the authors that each seasonal influenza vaccination may recruit only a limited number of new T cells.

A remark on this clonotype: Its antigen is unknown. The record has no base qualities; no much larger clone is one base away.

The library was generated by RT-PCR. TCRdb names Illumina HiSeq 2500 as the instrument used. Clones were called with MiXCR by TCRdb after fastp trimmed the public reads at Q25, and only in-frame beta chains were retained. Identical CDR3 proteins give one entry, which carries the most common genes and DNA. The sample table records around 790,000 distinct CDR3 sequences; 21% of these occur just once. The ten biggest clones cover roughly a tenth of the sample. CDR1 and CDR2 were assigned from the germline V gene as MDHEN and SYDVKM. The CDR3 measures 15 amino acids from cysteine to phenylalanine. Only CDR3 DNA is held: 45 bases, read in frame from base 1. Trimming at the junction amounts to 6 bases on V and 0 bases on J, and the germline ends lie 12 bases apart.

The receptor was isolated from a man between 50 and 59 years old who received an inactivated influenza vaccine. Donor details come from another sample of the same person, matched by shared clones. This chain is built from TRBV28 and TRBJ2-4; TRBD1 is possibly the D segment (5 matching bases). Here the sequenced sample was PBMCs from blood, taken more than 4 days after vaccination. DNA sequence: TGTGCCAGCAGGGCCCGGACATTAGCCAAAAACATTCAGTACTTC. It translates as CASRARTLAKNIQYF.